This is a list of T cell receptor beta chains from one sample in a study of shared clonotypes between healthy human individuals. The data were produced by immunoSEQ multiplex PCR, yet TCRdb's version contains in-frame clones alone and is incomplete. This table holds around 1.6 million clones, 95% to 99% found once. The sample taken for sequencing was naive CD4+ T cells sorted from blood. All receptors come from a man aged 25 to 45 in good health. The CDR3 runs from the conserved cysteine through the conserved F or W. Each record gives: V gene, J gene, D gene, CDR3 DNA, CDR3 protein. A D gene is named only where the DNA matches it firmly.

TRBV9,TRBJ2-3,TRBD2,TGTGCCAGCAGCGTAGCCCCTCGGGCGGGAGCTGATACGCAGTATTTT,CASSVAPRAGADTQYF
TRBV5-1,TRBJ2-1,TRBD2,TGCGCCAGCAGCTTGGCTTACAGGACTAGCGGGAGAAATGCTTCCTCCTACAATGAGCAGTTCTTC,CASSLAYRTSGRNASSYNEQFF
TRBV9,TRBJ1-4,TRBD1,TGTGCCAGCAGCGTAAGGCCGGACAGGGGCTCCGGGGGGGAAAAACTGTTTTTT,CASSVRPDRGSGGEKLFF
TRBV4-3,TRBJ2-5,TRBD1,TGCGCCAGCAGCCAAGATAAACTAGGGGGCAGGGAGACCCAGTACTTC,CASSQDKLGGRETQYF
TRBV18,TRBJ2-1,TRBD2,TGTGCCAGCTCACCACGGCTAGCGGGGCCTATTGAGCAGTTCTTC,CASSPRLAGPIEQFF
TRBV5-1,TRBJ2-2,NA,TGCGCCAGCAGCTTGGGCAGACCCGGGGAGCTGTTTTTT,CASSLGRPGELFF
TRBV5-1,TRBJ2-1,TRBD2,TGCGCCAGCACCCGACCGACTAGCGGGAGGTCCAATGAGCAGTTCTTC,CASTRPTSGRSNEQFF
TRBV11-2,TRBJ1-5,NA,TGTGCCAGCAGCTCTGACCCCCACAATCAGCCCCAGCATTTT,CASSSDPHNQPQHF
TRBV15,TRBJ2-1,NA,TGTGCCACCAGCCTCGCCCGGGGTAATGAGCAGTTCTTC,CATSLARGNEQFF
TRBV27,TRBJ1-4,TRBD1,TGTGCCAGCAGTGAGAGGGGGCGAGATGAAAAACTGTTTTTT,CASSERGRDEKLFF
TRBV7-2,TRBJ1-1,TRBD1,TGTGCCAGCAGCTTAGCGACAGGGGTGGCTTTCTTT,CASSLATGVAFF
TRBV18,TRBJ2-1,TRBD2,TGTGCCAGCTCACCCCCGGGCGGGGGGGTCTCCTACAATGAGCAGTTCTTC,CASSPPGGGVSYNEQFF
TRBV5-1,TRBJ2-1,NA,TGCGCCAGCAGCTTTGGAGGAGCCTACAATGAGCAGTTCTTC,CASSFGGAYNEQFF
TRBV7-2,TRBJ2-7,NA,TGTGCCAGCAGCTTAATCAACTCCTACGAGCAGTACTTC,CASSLINSYEQYF
TRBV19,TRBJ1-5,NA,TGTGCCAGTAGTAGGGGACCCGGGAGCAATCAGCCCCAGCATTTT,CASSRGPGSNQPQHF
TRBV15,TRBJ2-5,TRBD2,TGTGCCACCAGCAGAGATTTTGGGACTAGCAATGATGAGACCCAGTACTTC,CATSRDFGTSNDETQYF
TRBV28,TRBJ2-1,NA,TGTGCCAGCGGCTTGACCGGCAATGAGCAGTTCTTC,CASGLTGNEQFF